This is a list of T cell receptor beta chains from one sample in a study of Graves' ophthalmopathy and Graves' hyperthyroidism. TCRdb fed the multiplex PCR reads into MiXCR, producing one record per CDR3 protein. The data show 220,000 or so distinct CDR3 sequences, with roughly 21% seen just once and approximately 39% held by the top ten. Sequenced sample: peripheral blood. Receptors were obtained from a woman in her 50s with Graves' ophthalmopathy. Each CDR3 is given with its conserved first and last residue. A D gene is named only where the DNA matches it firmly. Clone size is stated in some rows and not others, as once, few, many or a class when expanded.

- | - | TRBJ2-7 | TRBV3-1 | TGTGCCAGCAGCCAAGATCTGGCTAGCGCCTCCTACGAGCAGTACTTC | CASSQDLASASYEQYF
many | - | TRBJ2-5 | TRBV18 | TGTGCCAGCTCACCAGGACGGATCCAAGAGACCCAGTACTTC | CASSPGRIQETQYF
many | - | TRBJ1-2 | TRBV6-1 | TGTGCCAGCAGCACCGGGAGGCAAGTGGGCTACACCTTC | CASSTGRQVGYTF
many | TRBD1 | TRBJ2-7 | TRBV6-1 | TGTGCCAGCAGTCCCGGAGAAGGGACAGTCCCCAACGAGCAGTACTTC | CASSPGEGTVPNEQYF
many | - | TRBJ2-2 | TRBV7-3 | TGTGCCAGCAGCCGCCATCCAAGGCCCACCGGGGAGCTGTTTTTT | CASSRHPRPTGELFF
many | TRBD1 | TRBJ2-7 | TRBV20-1 | TGCAGTGCTGAGGGGGCCAGCTCCTACGAGCAGTACTTC | CSAEGASSYEQYF
once | - | TRBJ2-7 | TRBV7-2 | TGTGCCAGCAGCTTCGGACAGAGCTCCTACGAGCAGTACTTC | CASSFGQSSYEQYF
- | TRBD2 | TRBJ2-7 | TRBV16 | TGTGCCAGCAGTCCCAGGCGGGAGACTTACGAGCAGTACTTC | CASSPRRETYEQYF
- | TRBD2 | TRBJ2-7 | TRBV28 | TGTGCCAGCAGTTTAGCGGGAGGGCCCACCCTCGAGCAGTACTTC | CASSLAGGPTLEQYF
many | - | TRBJ2-4 | TRBV4-2 | TGTGCCAGCAGCCATCAGTACGGAGCCAAAAACATTCAGTACTTC | CASSHQYGAKNIQYF
many | TRBD1 | TRBJ1-1 | TRBV7-2 | TGTGCCAGCAGCTTAGTCCCAGGGGGAGAAACTGAAGCTTTCTTT | CASSLVPGGETEAFF
- | TRBD2 | TRBJ2-5 | TRBV28 | TGTGCCAGCAGTTCCGCAGGGACTAGCGGAGAGACCCAGTACTTC | CASSSAGTSGETQYF
many | - | TRBJ1-1 | TRBV7-2 | TGTGCCAGCAGCAACAGGGTCTCGAACACTGAAGCTTTCTTT | CASSNRVSNTEAFF